This T cell receptor (beta chain) was captured by sequencing in a study of T cell responses to AZD1222 COVID-19 vaccine. General observations from the study: The study found vaccine-associated CD4 TCRs spanning spike, dominant at 160-218 and 743-854. Spike-specific TCR repertoires showed rising breadth and depth after two AZD1222 doses. Mostly white British, mostly female donors; authors suggested clonal diversity may be underestimated.

Concerning this clone itself: What it binds is not known.

Sequencing used immunoSEQ multiplex PCR; TCRdb keeps in-frame clones, though not all of them. The sample lists about 170,000 clones, roughly 92% seen once, with around 1.5% in the top ten. Germline V gene sequence: CDR1 WSHSY, CDR2 SAAADI. V was shortened by 6 bases and J by 3 bases, with 4 bases between the two germline ends. The CDR3 has 11 residues. This receptor was taken from an adult in good health. The sequencing used peripheral blood, collected on day 0 of AZD1222 vaccination. The chain has TRBV10-2 and TRBJ2-3; D unclear. The CDR3 DNA follows: TGCGCCAGCAGCTTAACAGATACGCAGTATTTT. As protein: CASSLTDTQYF.